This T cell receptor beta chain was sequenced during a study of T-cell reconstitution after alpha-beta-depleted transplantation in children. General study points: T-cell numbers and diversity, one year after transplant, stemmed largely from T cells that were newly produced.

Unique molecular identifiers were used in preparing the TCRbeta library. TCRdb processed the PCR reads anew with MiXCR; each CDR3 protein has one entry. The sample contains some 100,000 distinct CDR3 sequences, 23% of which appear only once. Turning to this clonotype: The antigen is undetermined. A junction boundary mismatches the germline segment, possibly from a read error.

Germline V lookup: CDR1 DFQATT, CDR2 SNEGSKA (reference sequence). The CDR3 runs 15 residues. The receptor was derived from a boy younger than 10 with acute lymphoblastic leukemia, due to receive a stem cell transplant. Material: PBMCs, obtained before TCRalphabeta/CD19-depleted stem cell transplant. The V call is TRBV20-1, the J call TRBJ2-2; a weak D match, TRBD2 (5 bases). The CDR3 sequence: CCASLGPGSGGELFF. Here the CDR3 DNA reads TGCTGTGCTAGCCTGGGTCCGGGCAGCGGCGGGGAGCTGTTTTTT.